The 14 T cell receptor beta chains presented below share a single source sample, sequenced in a study of T cells after yellow fever vaccination. MiXCR, run by TCRdb on the 5' RACE reads, gives a single entry per CDR3 protein. There are under 90,000 distinct CDR3 sequences in the sample; under 8% occur only once, and 37% lies in the top ten. The source was CD8+ T cells sorted from PBMCs, collected approximately 40 days after the first yellow fever vaccination. The source is a man between 18 and 35 years old who received the YFV17D yellow fever vaccine.

This clonotype has only a few counts. The chain joins TRBV6-2 or TRBV6-3 to TRBJ2-5; D is undetermined. With 6 bases removed from V and 1 base from J, the gap between germline ends came to 9 bases. Germline-derived CDR1 and CDR2 are MNHEY and SVGEGT. CDR3 size: 13 residues. As DNA, the CDR3 is TGTGCCAGCAGCCGAACGCCCCAAGAGACCCAGTACTTC. The encoded protein is CASSRTPQETQYF.

This sequence joins TRBV19 and TRBJ1-1; a possible D gene is TRBD1 (5 bases). With 7 bases removed from V and 4 bases from J, the gap between germline ends came to 19 bases. Germline V gene lookup returns CDR1 LNHDA and CDR2 SQIVND (reference sequence). The CDR3 covers 15 residues. The CDR3 loop is CASTQTAAGGTEAFF. DNA for the CDR3: TGTGCCAGTACCCAGACCGCGGCGGGGGGCACTGAAGCTTTCTTT.

This clonotype was seen only a few times. The chain combines TRBV5-1 with TRBJ1-2; tentatively, D is TRBD1 (5 bases). CDR3 size: 15 residues. Germline CDR1 SGHRS, CDR2 YFSETQ. Deletions cut 0 bases from V and 0 bases from J, with 9 bases between. This CDR3 is CASSLDQGANYGYTF. CDR3 nucleotides: TGCGCCAGCAGCTTGGATCAGGGAGCTAACTATGGCTACACCTTC.

This clonotype was counted many times. The J gene is TRBJ2-4, the V gene TRBV11-2, with a tentative D call TRBD2 (5 bases). The CDR3 has 20 amino acids. Per the germline V gene, CDR1 is SGHAT and CDR2 is FQNNGV. Trimming removed 1 base at V and 1 base at J, with 23 bases between. CDR3 sequence: CASSLGPTAASGDAKNIQYF. The DNA for the CDR3 is TGTGCCAGCAGCTTAGGTCCGACGGCGGCGAGCGGAGATGCCAAAAACATTCAGTACTTC. The full variable domain, its missing parts supplied by reference TRBV11-2 and TRBJ2-4, is EAGVAQSPRYKIIEKRQSVAFWCNPISGHATLYWYQQILGQGPKLLIQFQNNGVVDDSQLPKDRFSAERLKGVDSTLKIQPAKLEDSAVYLCASSLGPTAASGDAKNIQYFGAGTRLSVL.

This clonotype came up many times. The chain combines TRBV7-9 with TRBJ2-1; TRBD2 matches at 7 bases. The junction had 5 bases not matched to a gene; V was cut back by 1 base and J by 5 bases. The CDR3 has 15 residues. The V gene's germline CDR1 is SEHNR and CDR2 FQNEAQ (reference sequence). Here the CDR3 reads CASSLVRLAHNEQFF. The CDR3 DNA follows: TGTGCCAGCAGCTTAGTGAGACTAGCACACAATGAGCAGTTCTTC.

This clonotype showed up just a few times. The V gene is TRBV27, the J gene TRBJ2-7; perhaps TRBD2 as D (7 bases). Trimming pared 3 bases from V and 2 bases from J, leaving 11 bases between. The length of the CDR3 is 14 residues. In germline, CDR1 is MNHEY, CDR2 SMNVEV (reference sequence). The CDR3: CASSLGGAPYEQYF. The CDR3 nucleotides read TGTGCCAGCAGTTTGGGGGGGGCACCCTACGAGCAGTACTTC.

This clonotype was detected ten times or more. The chain joins TRBV5-1 to TRBJ2-4; D is unclear. The V end lost 0 bases, the J end lost 0 bases, and 4 bases lay between the germline ends. The CDR3 consists of 14 residues. Germline-derived CDR1 and CDR2 are SGHRS and YFSETQ. The CDR3 DNA is TGCGCCAGCAGCTTGGAACTAGCCAAAAACATTCAGTACTTC. Protein: CASSLELAKNIQYF.

This clonotype appeared many times. The gene calls are TRBV4-1 and TRBJ1-5; TRBD1 might be the D (5 bases). The germline gives CDR1 MGHRA, CDR2 YSYEKL. The CDR3 has 15 amino acids. Deletions cut 3 bases from V and 9 bases from J, with 18 bases between. The CDR3 nucleotides read TGCGCCAGCAGCCATTCCGGGGCGGGTCCGGGGCCCCAGCATTTT. This gives the protein CASSHSGAGPGPQHF.

For this clonotype: A clone one base away is much larger, so this may be a read error. This chain links TRBV14 with TRBJ2-7; TRBD1 matches 9 bases. CDR3 length equals 17 residues. Germline values: CDR1 SGHDN, CDR2 FVKESK. This CDR3 reads CAISQDVTGGAWYEQYF. The CDR3, as DNA: TGTGCCATCAGCCAAGATGTTACAGGGGGCGCATGGTACGAGCAGTACTTC.

This clonotype turned up a few times. V gene TRBV5-5 combines with J gene TRBJ2-2; 7 nucleotides align to TRBD1. V lost 1 base to trimming and J lost 4 bases; unmatched junction nucleotides: 7. CDR3 size: 16 residues. The germline gives CDR1 SGHKS, CDR2 YYEKEE (reference sequence). CDR3 protein: CASSLFFSGGTGELFF. CDR3 nucleotide sequence: TGTGCCAGCAGCTTGTTTTTTTCAGGGGGCACCGGGGAGCTGTTTTTT.

The chain links TRBV6-1 to TRBJ2-5; 9 nucleotides agree with TRBD1. This CDR3 has 16 residues. Losses at the gene ends were 0 bases for V and 1 base for J; bases not matched to a gene: 3. Per germline, CDR1 MNHNS and CDR2 SASEGT. Here the CDR3 DNA reads TGTGCCAGCAGTGAAGCGGGACAGGGCCTCCAAGAGACCCAGTACTTC. Amino acid sequence: CASSEAGQGLQETQYF.

This clonotype showed up many times. The chain employs TRBV6-5 and TRBJ2-7; TRBD1 is a possible D gene (6 bases). This CDR3 has 14 amino acids. Germline values: CDR1 MNHEY, CDR2 SVGAGI. V was clipped by 8 bases and J by 2 bases, with 16 bases between them. The CDR3 nucleotides are TGTGCCAGCCAGGTCCAAGACAGGCCCTACGAGCAGTACGTC. It codes for CASQVQDRPYEQYV.

V gene TRBV7-9 combines with J gene TRBJ2-1; possibly TRBD2 for D (6 bases). This CDR3 comprises 16 residues. CDR1 is SEHNR and CDR2 is FQNEAQ in the germline V gene (reference sequence). Trimming removed 1 base from V and 5 bases from J, with 15 bases in between. The CDR3 sequence is CASSLGSGGINNEQFF. The DNA for the CDR3 is TGTGCCAGCAGCTTAGGGTCGGGCGGGATCAACAATGAGCAGTTCTTC.

The chain recombines TRBV3-1 with TRBJ1-5; no firm D call. This CDR3 has 15 amino acids. Looked up from germline, CDR1 is LGHDT and CDR2 is YNNKEL (reference sequence). Trimming removed 7 bases at V and 0 bases at J, with 13 bases between. CDR3 nucleotide sequence: TGTGCCAGCACCAAAGAGGTTGGTAGCAATCAGCCCCAGCATTTT. Translated, it gives CASTKEVGSNQPQHF.